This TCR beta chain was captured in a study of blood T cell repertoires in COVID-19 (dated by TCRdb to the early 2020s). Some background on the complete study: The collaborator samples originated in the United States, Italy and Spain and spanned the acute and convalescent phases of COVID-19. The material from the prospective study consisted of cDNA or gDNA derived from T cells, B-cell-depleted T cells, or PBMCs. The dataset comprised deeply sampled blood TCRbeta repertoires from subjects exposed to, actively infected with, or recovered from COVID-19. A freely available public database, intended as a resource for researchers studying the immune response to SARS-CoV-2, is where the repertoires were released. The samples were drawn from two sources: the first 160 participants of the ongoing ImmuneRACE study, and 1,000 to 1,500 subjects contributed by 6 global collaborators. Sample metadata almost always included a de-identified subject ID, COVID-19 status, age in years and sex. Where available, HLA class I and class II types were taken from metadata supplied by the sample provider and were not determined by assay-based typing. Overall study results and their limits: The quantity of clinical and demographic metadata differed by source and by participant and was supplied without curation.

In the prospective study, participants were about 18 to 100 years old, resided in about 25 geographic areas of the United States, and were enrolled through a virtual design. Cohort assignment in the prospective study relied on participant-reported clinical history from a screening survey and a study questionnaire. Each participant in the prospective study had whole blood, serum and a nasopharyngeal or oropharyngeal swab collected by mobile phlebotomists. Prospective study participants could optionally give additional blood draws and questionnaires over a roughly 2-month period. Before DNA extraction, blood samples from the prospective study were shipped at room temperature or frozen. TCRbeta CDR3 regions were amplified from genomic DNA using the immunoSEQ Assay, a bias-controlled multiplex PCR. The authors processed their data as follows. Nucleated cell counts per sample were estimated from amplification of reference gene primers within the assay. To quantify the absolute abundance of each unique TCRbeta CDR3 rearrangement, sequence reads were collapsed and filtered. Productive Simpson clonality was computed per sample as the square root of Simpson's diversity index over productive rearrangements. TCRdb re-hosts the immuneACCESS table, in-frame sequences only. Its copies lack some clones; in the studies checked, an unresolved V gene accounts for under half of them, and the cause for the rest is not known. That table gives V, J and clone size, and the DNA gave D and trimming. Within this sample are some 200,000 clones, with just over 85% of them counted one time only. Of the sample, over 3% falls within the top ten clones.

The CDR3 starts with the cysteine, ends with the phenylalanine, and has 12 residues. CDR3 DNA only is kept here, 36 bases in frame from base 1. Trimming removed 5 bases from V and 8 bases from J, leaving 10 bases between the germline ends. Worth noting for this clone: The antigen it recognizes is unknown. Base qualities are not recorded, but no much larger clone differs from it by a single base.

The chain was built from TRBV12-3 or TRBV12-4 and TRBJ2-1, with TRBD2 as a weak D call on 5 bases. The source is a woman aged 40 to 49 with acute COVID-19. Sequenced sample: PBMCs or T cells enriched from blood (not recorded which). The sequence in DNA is TGTGCCAGCAGTAACTCGCGGGATGAGCAGTTCTTC. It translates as CASSNSRDEQFF.